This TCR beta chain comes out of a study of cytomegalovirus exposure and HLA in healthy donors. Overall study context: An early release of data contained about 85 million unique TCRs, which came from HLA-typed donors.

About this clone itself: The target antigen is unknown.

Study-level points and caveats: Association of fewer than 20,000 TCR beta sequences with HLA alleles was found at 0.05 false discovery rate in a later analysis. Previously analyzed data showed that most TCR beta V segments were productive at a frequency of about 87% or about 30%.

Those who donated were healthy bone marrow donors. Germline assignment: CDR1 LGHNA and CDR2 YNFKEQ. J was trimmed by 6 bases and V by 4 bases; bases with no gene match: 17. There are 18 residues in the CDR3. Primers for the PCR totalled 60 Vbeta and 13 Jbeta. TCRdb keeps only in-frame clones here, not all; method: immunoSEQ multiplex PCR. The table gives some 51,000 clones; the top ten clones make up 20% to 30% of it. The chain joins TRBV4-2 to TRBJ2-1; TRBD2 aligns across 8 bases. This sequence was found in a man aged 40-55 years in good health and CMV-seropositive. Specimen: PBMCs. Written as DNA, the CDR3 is TGTGCCAGCAGCCCCCTAGGAGGGGGAGCGGGAGATGTCAATGAGCAGTTCTTC. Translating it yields CASSPLGGGAGDVNEQFF.